This T cell receptor (beta chain) was sequenced during a study of CD8+ T cells in alopecia areata. Details on this clone: Its antigen is not identified.

Investigators isolated RNA and reverse transcribed it into cDNA to act as the sequencing template. Generated by immunoSEQ multiplex PCR, the TCRdb table keeps only in-frame clones and is missing some. The sample lists 100,000 to 150,000 clones; 40% to 55% were seen once. General study findings and limits: Scalp sample sequencing also detects resident alphabeta T cells of normal skin.

Punch biopsies of lesional scalp, plus peripheral blood, were taken from alopecia areata patients. The researchers isolated CD4+ and CD8+ T cells from PBMCs by sorting. CDR1 is MNHEY and CDR2 is SMNVEV in the germline V gene (reference sequence). This CDR3 spans 12 amino acids. Trimming stripped 6 bases from V and 7 bases from J, with 12 bases between. The sample consisted of NKG2D-low CD8+ T cells sorted from blood. This chain joins TRBV27 and TRBJ1-1, with D possibly matching TRBD1 (5 bases). The receptor was isolated from a human donor with alopecia areata. For the CDR3, the DNA is TGTGCCAGCAGCCGCAGGGACGGTGAAGCTTTCTTT. Translation gives CASSRRDGEAFF.